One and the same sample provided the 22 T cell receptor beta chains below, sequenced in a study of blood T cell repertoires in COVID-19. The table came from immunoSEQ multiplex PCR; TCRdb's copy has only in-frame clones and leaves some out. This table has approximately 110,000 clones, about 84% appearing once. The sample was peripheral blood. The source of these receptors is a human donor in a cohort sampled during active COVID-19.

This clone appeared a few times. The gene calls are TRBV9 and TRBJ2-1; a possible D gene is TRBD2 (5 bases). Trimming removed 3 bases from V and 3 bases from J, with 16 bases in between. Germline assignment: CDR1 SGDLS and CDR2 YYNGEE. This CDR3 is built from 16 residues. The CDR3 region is CASSGAASLVYNEQFF. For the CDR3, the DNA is TGTGCCAGCAGCGGAGCGGCCTCTTTAGTCTACAATGAGCAGTTCTTC.

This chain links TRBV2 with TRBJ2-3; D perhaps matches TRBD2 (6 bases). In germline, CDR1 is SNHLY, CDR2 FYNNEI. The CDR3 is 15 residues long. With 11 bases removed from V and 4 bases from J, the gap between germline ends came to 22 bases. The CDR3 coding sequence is TGTGCCCAAAAACAATTCGGTTCGGGAGCAGATACGCAGTATTTT. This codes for CAQKQFGSGADTQYF.

The CDR3 region has the DNA TGTGCCAGCAGTTATAAAAGCGGGAGCAACACCGGGGAGCTGTTTTTT. It specifies CASSYKSGSNTGELFF. The V gene is TRBV6-6, the J gene TRBJ2-2; TRBD2 matches 8 bases. Trimming took 3 bases from V and 2 from J; bases not matched to a gene: 5. This CDR3 has 16 amino acids. In germline, CDR1 is MNHNY, CDR2 SVGAGI (reference sequence).

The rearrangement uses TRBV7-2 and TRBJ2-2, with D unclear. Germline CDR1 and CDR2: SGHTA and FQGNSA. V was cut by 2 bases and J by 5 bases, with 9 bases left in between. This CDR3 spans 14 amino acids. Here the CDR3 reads CASSLISRTGELFF. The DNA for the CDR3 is TGTGCCAGCAGCTTAATTAGCCGAACCGGGGAGCTGTTTTTT.

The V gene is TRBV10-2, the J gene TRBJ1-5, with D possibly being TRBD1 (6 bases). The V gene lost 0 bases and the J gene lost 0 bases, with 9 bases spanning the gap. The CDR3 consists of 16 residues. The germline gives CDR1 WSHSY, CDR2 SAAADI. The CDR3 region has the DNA TGCGCCAGCAGTGAGTCAGGGGGTTATAGCAATCAGCCCCAGCATTTT. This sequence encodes CASSESGGYSNQPQHF.

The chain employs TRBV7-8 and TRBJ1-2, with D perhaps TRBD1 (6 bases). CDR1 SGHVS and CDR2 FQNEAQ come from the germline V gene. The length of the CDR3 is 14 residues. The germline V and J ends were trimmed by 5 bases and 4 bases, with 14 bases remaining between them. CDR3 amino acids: CASSQNAGAYGYTF. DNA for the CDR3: TGTGCCAGCAGCCAAAACGCAGGGGCCTATGGCTACACCTTC.

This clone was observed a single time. The CDR3 coding sequence is TGCGCCAGCAGCCAAGAGGGGTGGGGGACTCTCAACATTCAGTACTTC. Its protein product is CASSQEGWGTLNIQYF. This chain connects TRBV4-3 to TRBJ2-4; possibly TRBD2 for D (6 bases). The germline gives CDR1 LGHNA, CDR2 YSLEER. The CDR3 sequence is 16 residues long. V dropped 0 bases and J dropped 7 bases, with 16 bases sitting between them.

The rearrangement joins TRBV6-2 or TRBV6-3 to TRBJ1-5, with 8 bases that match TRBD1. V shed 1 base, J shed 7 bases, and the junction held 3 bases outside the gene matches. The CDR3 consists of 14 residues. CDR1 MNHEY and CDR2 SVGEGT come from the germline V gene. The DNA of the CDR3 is TGTGCCAGCAGTTACTGGACAGGGAAACAGCCCCAGCATTTT. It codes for CASSYWTGKQPQHF.

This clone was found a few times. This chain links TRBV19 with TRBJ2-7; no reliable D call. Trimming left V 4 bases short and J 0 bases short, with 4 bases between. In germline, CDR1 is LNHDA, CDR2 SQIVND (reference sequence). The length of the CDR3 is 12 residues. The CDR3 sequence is CASSTRSYEQYF. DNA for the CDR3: TGTGCCAGTAGTACCCGCTCCTACGAGCAGTACTTC.

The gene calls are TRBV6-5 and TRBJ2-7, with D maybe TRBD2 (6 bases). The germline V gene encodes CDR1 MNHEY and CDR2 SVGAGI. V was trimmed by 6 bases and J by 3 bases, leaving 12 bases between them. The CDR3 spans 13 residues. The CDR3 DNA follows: TGTGCCAGCAGAGATAGACTAGGCTACGAGCAGTACTTC. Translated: CASRDRLGYEQYF.

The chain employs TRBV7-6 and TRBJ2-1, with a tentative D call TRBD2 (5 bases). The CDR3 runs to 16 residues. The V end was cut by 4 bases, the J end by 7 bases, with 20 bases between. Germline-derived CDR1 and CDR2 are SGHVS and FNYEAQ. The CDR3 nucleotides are TGTGCCAGCAGCTCTAGCCTAGTTGCCGGACGTAATGAGCAGTTCTTC. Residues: CASSSSLVAGRNEQFF.

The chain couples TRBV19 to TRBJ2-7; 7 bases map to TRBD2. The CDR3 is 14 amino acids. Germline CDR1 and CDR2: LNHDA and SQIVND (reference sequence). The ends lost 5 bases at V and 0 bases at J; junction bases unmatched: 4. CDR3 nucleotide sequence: TGTGCCAGTAGTTACAGCGGGGCCTCCTACGAGCAGTACTTC. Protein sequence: CASSYSGASYEQYF.

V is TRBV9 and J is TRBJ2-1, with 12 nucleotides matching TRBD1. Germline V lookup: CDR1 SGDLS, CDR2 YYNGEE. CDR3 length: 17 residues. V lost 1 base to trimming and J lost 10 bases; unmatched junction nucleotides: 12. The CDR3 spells CASSVLGQGASEGEQFF. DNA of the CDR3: TGTGCCAGCAGCGTACTGGGACAGGGGGCCTCGGAGGGGGAGCAGTTCTTC.

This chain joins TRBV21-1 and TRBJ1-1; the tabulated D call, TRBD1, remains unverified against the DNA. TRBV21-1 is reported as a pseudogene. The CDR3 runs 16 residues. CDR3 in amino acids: CASTLATGGSYTEAFF. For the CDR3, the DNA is TGTGCCAGCACCTTGGCAACAGGGGGCTCGTACACTGAAGCTTTCTTT.

The CDR3: CASRGGQPRGYTF. The CDR3 DNA reads TGCGCCAGCAGAGGTGGACAGCCGCGTGGCTACACCTTC. The chain uses TRBV4-3 and TRBJ1-2, with D possibly matching TRBD1 (6 bases). Trimming removed 6 bases from V and 7 bases from J, with 15 bases in between. This CDR3 comprises 13 residues. The germline gives CDR1 LGHNA, CDR2 YSLEER.

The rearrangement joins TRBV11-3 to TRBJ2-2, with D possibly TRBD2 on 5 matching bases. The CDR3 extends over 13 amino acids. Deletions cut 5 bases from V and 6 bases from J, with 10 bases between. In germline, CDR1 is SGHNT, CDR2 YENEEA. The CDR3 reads CASSLISAGELFF. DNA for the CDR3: TGTGCCAGCAGCCTCATTAGCGCCGGGGAGCTGTTTTTT.

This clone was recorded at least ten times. The CDR3 loop is CASSLVSGRVHEQYF. For the CDR3, the DNA is TGTGCCAGCAGCTTAGTCTCCGGGAGGGTCCACGAGCAGTACTTC. This sequence joins TRBV7-9 and TRBJ2-7; the match to TRBD2 covers 8 bases. The CDR3 covers 15 residues. CDR1 and CDR2 from the germline V gene are SEHNR and FQNEAQ (reference sequence). Germline trimming cut 1 base from V and 5 bases from J; bases unmatched to any gene: 7.

For the CDR3, the DNA is TGCGCCAGCAGCCAACCCCCGGGGGGAGGGGCCAACGTCCTGACTTTC. Its translation is CASSQPPGGGANVLTF. This rearrangement joins TRBV4-3 to TRBJ2-6; TRBD2 matches 7 bases. Germline lookup yields CDR1 LGHNA and CDR2 YSLEER. V lost 2 bases, J lost 4 bases, and 5 bases stayed unmatched. CDR3 length: 16 residues.

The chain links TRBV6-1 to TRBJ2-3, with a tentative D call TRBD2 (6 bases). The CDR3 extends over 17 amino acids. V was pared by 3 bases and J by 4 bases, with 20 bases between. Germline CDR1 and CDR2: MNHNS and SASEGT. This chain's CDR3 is CASSEYELARYADTQYF. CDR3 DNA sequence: TGTGCCAGCAGTGAGTACGAACTAGCTCGATATGCAGATACGCAGTATTTT.

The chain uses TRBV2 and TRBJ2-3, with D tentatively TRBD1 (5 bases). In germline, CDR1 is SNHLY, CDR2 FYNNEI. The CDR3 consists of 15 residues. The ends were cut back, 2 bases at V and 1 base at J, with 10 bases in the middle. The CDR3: CASSEQGWGTDTQYF. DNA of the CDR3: TGTGCCAGCAGTGAACAGGGATGGGGCACAGATACGCAGTATTTT.

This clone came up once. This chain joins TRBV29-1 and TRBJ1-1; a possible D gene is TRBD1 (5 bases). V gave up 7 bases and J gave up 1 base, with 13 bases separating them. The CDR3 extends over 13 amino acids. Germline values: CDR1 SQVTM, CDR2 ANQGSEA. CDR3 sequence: CSAPTATNTEAFF. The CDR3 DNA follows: TGCAGCGCCCCGACAGCGACGAACACTGAAGCTTTCTTT.

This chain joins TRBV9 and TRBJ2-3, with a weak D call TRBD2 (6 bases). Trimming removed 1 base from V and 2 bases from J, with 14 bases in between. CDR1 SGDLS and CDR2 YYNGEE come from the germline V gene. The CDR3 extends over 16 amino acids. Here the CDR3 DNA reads TGTGCCAGCAGCGTACCCACGGGAGCCCCCACAGATACGCAGTATTTT. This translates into CASSVPTGAPTDTQYF.